The 5 T cell receptor beta chains reported below all come from one sample, sequenced in a study of identical twins. TCRdb analysed the 5' RACE reads with MiXCR anew, one entry per CDR3 protein. The top ten clones hold about 0.98% of a sample with 650,000 to 800,000 distinct CDR3 sequences, 8.5% to 9% of them seen once. The sample was also linked to a second study, of yellow fever vaccine responses in identical twins.

The sample consisted of PBMCs. All receptors come from a woman aged 18-29 years in good health.

The chain combines TRBV6-5 with TRBJ2-5; TRBD1 matches 10 bases. The CDR3 consists of 18 residues. Germline V CDR1 and CDR2: MNHEY, SVGAGI. Trimming took 2 bases from V and 4 from J; bases not matched to a gene: 13. The CDR3 loop is CASSYPRTGGDRGETQYF. Written as DNA, the CDR3 is TGTGCCAGCAGTTACCCCCGGACAGGGGGAGACAGGGGAGAGACCCAGTACTTC.

A few counts support this clonotype. The chain uses TRBV2 and TRBJ2-7; 11 nucleotides agree with TRBD2. Germline V gene data show CDR1 as SNHLY and CDR2 as FYNNEI. The V segment lost 6 bases and the J segment 6 bases; nucleotides outside the gene matches: 10. This CDR3 region has 15 residues. The CDR3 DNA follows: TGTGCCAGCAGAGAAAATAGCGGGGGGGCCGCCGAGCAGTACTTC. This encodes CASRENSGGAAEQYF.

The CDR3: CSVESGSTNTGELFF. Written as DNA, the CDR3 is TGCAGCGTTGAAAGCGGGAGCACGAACACCGGGGAGCTGTTTTTT. The V gene is TRBV29-1, the J gene TRBJ2-2; 8 positions agree with TRBD2. The CDR3 sequence is 15 residues long. V trimming: 2 bases; J trimming: 0 bases; junction bases outside the gene matches: 2. Per the germline V gene, CDR1 is SQVTM and CDR2 is ANQGSEA.

This clonotype was seen more than once but under ten times. V and J are TRBV2 and TRBJ1-5; 8 nucleotides line up with TRBD1. CDR3 length: 18 residues. CDR1 is SNHLY, CDR2 FYNNEI, per germline. The trim removed 2 bases at V and 7 bases at J, leaving 16 bases unmatched. The CDR3 reads CASSETLLRTGGGQPQHF. CDR3 in DNA: TGTGCCAGCAGTGAAACGTTACTCAGAACAGGGGGTGGACAGCCCCAGCATTTT.

This clonotype showed up many times. The chain joins TRBV2 to TRBJ2-1; a possible D gene is TRBD1 (6 bases). This CDR3 spans 14 amino acids. From germline, CDR1 is SNHLY and CDR2 FYNNEI. V lost 7 bases, J lost 4 bases, and 14 bases lay in between. The CDR3 bases are TGTGCCAGCAACCGAAGACAGGATTACAATGAGCAGTTCTTC. It specifies CASNRRQDYNEQFF.